This T cell receptor (beta chain) appears in the sequencing data of a study of cytomegalovirus exposure and HLA in healthy donors. Points from the study as a whole: The later analysis indicated that the majority of CMV-associated TCR beta chains appeared HLA-restricted. From TCR beta sequences, most subjects' HLA-A and HLA-B alleles were reportedly predicted accurately.

Trimming removed 6 bases from V and 3 bases from J, with 8 bases in between. The length of the CDR3 is 12 residues. Germline lookup yields CDR1 MNHEY and CDR2 SVGAGI. The PCR employed 60 Vbeta primers together with 13 Jbeta primers. Here immunoSEQ multiplex PCR was the method, and the copy in TCRdb shows in-frame clones only, minus some. The data contain about 200,000 clones, over 65% of them singletons. As for this clone: No antigen is known for it.

In nominal health when sampled, donors likely had unrecorded immune exposures nonetheless. This chain uses TRBV6-5 with TRBJ1-1; tentatively, D is TRBD1 (5 bases). The origin of this receptor is a boy under 10 years old in good health and CMV-seronegative. Sequencing was performed on PBMCs. The CDR3 sequence: CASREGYTEAFF. For the CDR3, the DNA is TGTGCCAGCAGGGAGGGGTACACTGAAGCTTTCTTT.